The 26 T cell receptor beta chains below all came from one sample that was sequenced in a study of T cells in Graves' hyperthyroidism and ophthalmopathy. Template material for amplifying TCR beta CDR3 regions consisted of RNA transcripts. The TCR CDR3 first-round RT-PCR relied on the HTBI primer set. TCRdb reprocessed the multiplex PCR reads via MiXCR and lists one record per CDR3 protein. The sample includes 300,000 to 500,000 distinct CDR3 sequences, about 14% seen only once; the top ten take around 30%. The sample consisted of blood. The origin of the receptors is a man aged 45-65 years with Graves' ophthalmopathy.

This clonotype was counted a few times. This sequence joins TRBV14 and TRBJ1-6; 7 positions agree with TRBD1. This CDR3 contains 14 residues. The V gene's germline CDR1 is SGHDN and CDR2 FVKESK. Trimming cost V 1 base and J 10 bases; bases outside gene matches: 4. CDR3 nucleotide sequence: TGTGCCAGCAGCCAAGGACAGGGTTTATCACCCCTCCACTTT. It is translated as CASSQGQGLSPLHF.

The sample holds many counts of this clonotype. The J gene is TRBJ2-5, the V gene TRBV12-3 or TRBV12-4; 8 positions match TRBD1. V trimming: 8 bases; J trimming: 5 bases; junction bases outside the gene matches: 7. This CDR3 is 13 amino acids long. The CDR3 DNA sequence: TGTGCCAGCGGACAGGGTCGAAGCGAGACCCAGTACTTC. It yields the protein CASGQGRSETQYF.

This clonotype was recorded a few times. This chain joins TRBV18 and TRBJ2-1; D remains unclear. The CDR3 spans 13 residues. From germline, CDR1 is KGHSH and CDR2 LQKENI. V was clipped by 3 bases and J by 5 bases, with 8 bases between them. CDR3: CASSPLPNNEQFF. The CDR3 DNA is TGTGCCAGCTCACCGCTTCCTAACAATGAGCAGTTCTTC.

Ten or more counts support this clonotype. The V and J genes are TRBV24-1 and TRBJ2-1, with D possibly being TRBD2 (6 bases). Germline V gene sequence: CDR1 KGHDR, CDR2 SFDVKD. This CDR3 contains 16 residues. Trimming cost V 2 bases and J 3 bases, with 13 bases left between them. DNA of the CDR3: TGTGCCACCAGTGATTCGATTCTCGGGGGCTACAATGAGCAGTTCTTC. Translated, it gives CATSDSILGGYNEQFF.

The table lists this clonotype with many counts. This sequence joins TRBV20-1 and TRBJ2-1; 9 bases match TRBD2. The CDR3 length is 16 residues. Germline CDR1 reads DFQATT; CDR2 reads SNEGSKA (reference sequence). V shed 6 bases, J shed 0 bases, and the junction held 9 bases outside the gene matches. The chain's CDR3 is CSAERTSARSYNEQFF. The CDR3 DNA is TGCAGTGCGGAAAGGACTAGCGCACGCTCCTACAATGAGCAGTTCTTC.

The chain has TRBV27 and TRBJ2-3; D unclear. CDR3 length equals 17 residues. Germline V gene sequence: CDR1 MNHEY, CDR2 SMNVEV (reference sequence). V lost 8 bases and J 0 bases, leaving 21 bases between the germline ends. This chain's CDR3 is CASLPPWVVESTDTQYF. The CDR3 coding sequence is TGTGCCAGCTTACCCCCTTGGGTCGTCGAAAGCACAGATACGCAGTATTTT.

This chain uses TRBV19 with TRBJ2-2, with D maybe TRBD1 (6 bases). V dropped 3 bases and J dropped 2 bases, with 19 bases sitting between them. The CDR3 runs 18 residues. CDR1 and CDR2 (germline): LNHDA, SQIVND (reference sequence). The CDR3 reads CASSIGWQGRRNTGELFF. The CDR3 DNA sequence: TGTGCCAGTAGTATTGGCTGGCAGGGGCGCCGTAACACCGGGGAGCTGTTTTTT. The full variable domain, with the rest looked up from reference TRBV19 and TRBJ2-2, is DGGITQSPKYLFRKEGQNVTLSCEQNLNHDAMYWYRQDPGQGLRLIYYSQIVNDFQKGDIAEGYSVSREKKESFPLTVTSAQKNPTAFYLCASSIGWQGRRNTGELFFGEGSRLTVL.

This clonotype occurred once. Just one base apart from a much larger clone, this may be a read error. The gene calls are TRBV12-3 or TRBV12-4 and TRBJ1-6; 7 bases align to TRBD1. This CDR3 comprises 14 residues. V was clipped by 6 bases and J by 7 bases; unmatched bases: 6. CDR3: CASRPGTENSPLHF. The CDR3 region has the DNA TGTGCCAGCAGACCCGGGACAGAGAATTCACCCCTCCACTTT.

In this sample, this clonotype turned up a few times. V usage is TRBV2 and J usage is TRBJ2-7; D gene uncertain. Germline V gene lookup returns CDR1 SNHLY and CDR2 FYNNEI. The CDR3 is 14 residues long. The V gene lost 7 bases and the J gene lost 6 bases, with 19 bases spanning the gap. CDR3 nucleotide sequence: TGTGCCAGCACCGGTACGGGTGTCCGGCGCGAGCAGTACTTC. Amino acid sequence: CASTGTGVRREQYF.

This clonotype was detected many times. The rearrangement links TRBV20-1 to TRBJ2-7; 9 bases agree with TRBD1. Trimming at V came to 3 bases and at J to 7 bases, leaving 4 bases not matched to a gene. The CDR3 runs 12 residues. Germline V gives CDR1 DFQATT, CDR2 SNEGSKA (reference sequence). This CDR3 reads CSARGQGTEQYF. DNA for the CDR3: TGCAGTGCTAGGGGACAGGGAACGGAGCAGTACTTC.

Here the CDR3 DNA reads TGTGCCATCAGTGCACAGATCTATGGCTACACCTTC. This encodes CAISAQIYGYTF. V and J are TRBV10-3 and TRBJ1-2; D is ambiguous. Looked up from germline, CDR1 is ENHRY and CDR2 is SYGVKD. V dropped 4 bases and J dropped 4 bases, with 7 bases sitting between them. This CDR3 is built from 12 residues.

The V gene is TRBV7-3, the J gene TRBJ2-1, with TRBD1 matching 11 bases. The CDR3 sequence is 16 residues long. Germline V CDR1 and CDR2: SGHTA, FQGTGA. The V segment lost 5 bases and the J segment 8 bases; nucleotides outside the gene matches: 11. The CDR3 here is CASSLQPGQGVHEQFF. The CDR3 DNA reads as TGTGCCAGCAGCCTACAGCCGGGACAGGGGGTCCATGAGCAGTTCTTC.

V gene TRBV24-1 combines with J gene TRBJ1-1, with 8 bases identical to TRBD1. The CDR3 runs 15 residues. V gave up 4 bases and J gave up 4 bases; unmatched junction bases: 7. CDR1 KGHDR and CDR2 SFDVKD come from the germline V gene. CDR3 DNA sequence: TGTGCCACCAGTGACCGACAGGGGAGGGGCACTGAAGCTTTCTTT. This encodes CATSDRQGRGTEAFF.

This clonotype appeared many times. The rearrangement links TRBV10-3 to TRBJ1-1; no firm D call. Trimming cost V 3 bases and J 1 base, with 3 bases left between them. Germline V gene data show CDR1 as ENHRY and CDR2 as SYGVKD. This CDR3 spans 12 amino acids. The CDR3 region is CAISDRNTEAFF. Here the CDR3 DNA reads TGTGCCATCAGTGACCGGAACACTGAAGCTTTCTTT.

This clonotype was seen a handful of times. The V and J genes are TRBV18 and TRBJ2-2, with TRBD2 as a possible D gene (5 bases). CDR3 length: 16 residues. The germline gives CDR1 KGHSH, CDR2 LQKENI. V shed 3 bases and J shed 1 base, with 12 bases lying between them. This chain's CDR3 is CASSPRASLNTGELFF. In DNA form, the CDR3 reads TGTGCCAGCTCACCGAGGGCTAGCCTGAACACCGGGGAGCTGTTTTTT.

A few counts support this clonotype. This chain connects TRBV19 to TRBJ1-6; D perhaps matches TRBD1 (5 bases). V was trimmed by 5 bases and J by 8 bases, leaving 13 bases between them. CDR3 length: 14 amino acids. CDR1 and CDR2 (germline): LNHDA, SQIVND (reference sequence). The CDR3 is CASSPGTAYSPLHF. The CDR3 nucleotides read TGTGCCAGTAGTCCCGGGACGGCCTATTCACCCCTCCACTTT.

The CDR3 DNA follows: TGTGCCAGCAGTGAAGAGGTGGGAGATCCAGGCAATGAGCAGTTCTTC. Its translation is CASSEEVGDPGNEQFF. The chain carries TRBV6-4 and TRBJ2-1; D possibly corresponds to TRBD2 (5 bases). V was clipped by 3 bases and J by 6 bases, with 18 bases between them. CDR1 and CDR2 from the germline V gene are MRHNA and SNTAGT. This CDR3 comprises 16 residues.

This rearrangement joins TRBV28 to TRBJ2-7, with D maybe TRBD1 (6 bases). Germline lookup yields CDR1 MDHEN and CDR2 SYDVKM. V was trimmed by 6 bases and J by 4 bases, leaving 16 bases between them. CDR3 length equals 14 residues. CDR3 DNA: TGTGCCAGCAGCTATATGGGGCAGGGGTACGAGCAGTACTTC. Translation: CASSYMGQGYEQYF.

In this sample, this clonotype turned up many times. The chain joins TRBV9 to TRBJ2-3; TRBD1 might be the D (5 bases). The CDR3 is 15 residues long. V lost 0 bases and J lost 2, with 10 bases in between. CDR1 SGDLS and CDR2 YYNGEE come from the germline V gene. This CDR3 reads CASSVDQGPTDTQYF. The DNA of the CDR3 is TGTGCCAGCAGCGTAGACCAGGGCCCCACAGATACGCAGTATTTT. Full variable domain (missing parts from reference TRBV9 and TRBJ2-3): DSGVTQTPKHLITATGQRVTLRCSPRSGDLSVYWYQQSLDQGLQFLIQYYNGEERAKGNILERFSAQQFPDLHSELNLSSLELGDSALYFCASSVDQGPTDTQYFGPGTRLTVL.

This clonotype was counted at least ten times. The rearrangement links TRBV2 to TRBJ2-7, with 8 bases aligning to TRBD2. V lost 9 bases to trimming and J lost 0 bases; unmatched junction nucleotides: 10. Germline CDR1 is SNHLY and CDR2 is FYNNEI. This CDR3 comprises 15 residues. The CDR3: CASGRSGGSSYEQYF. Here the CDR3 DNA reads TGTGCCAGTGGCAGATCGGGAGGGAGCTCCTACGAGCAGTACTTC.

The V and J genes are TRBV27 and TRBJ2-7; D remains unclear. The germline V and J ends were trimmed by 2 bases and 0 bases, with 5 bases remaining between them. The length of the CDR3 is 13 residues. From germline, CDR1 is MNHEY and CDR2 SMNVEV (reference sequence). The CDR3 spells CASSLQRSYEQYF. DNA for the CDR3: TGTGCCAGCAGTTTACAACGCTCCTACGAGCAGTACTTC.

This clonotype was seen ten or more times. J is TRBJ2-3 and V is TRBV20-1; unclear D gene. The CDR3 is made up of 14 amino acids. V shed 4 bases and J shed 3 bases, with 14 bases lying between them. The germline V gene encodes CDR1 DFQATT and CDR2 SNEGSKA (reference sequence). The CDR3 sequence: CSAIGPKQTDTQYF. Here the CDR3 DNA reads TGCAGTGCTATAGGGCCTAAACAAACAGATACGCAGTATTTT.

On this clonotype: Since a much larger clone is just one base distant, this may be a read error. No conserved phenylalanine or tryptophan is present at the end of the CDR3, so a read error is the likely explanation. The chain is built from TRBV18 and TRBJ2-5, with 7 positions matching TRBD1. The CDR3 extends over 14 amino acids. Unmatched junction bases numbered 3, after V lost 3 bases and J lost 2 bases. The germline V gene has CDR1 KGHSH and CDR2 LQKENI. The CDR3 nucleotides are TGTGCCAGCTCACCTCGGGACAGACAAGAGACCCAGTACCTC. Encoded protein: CASSPRDRQETQYL.

This clonotype was observed at least ten times. For the CDR3, the DNA is TGTGCCAGCAGGACCAACTCTGGAAACACCATATATTTT. Its translation is CASRTNSGNTIYF. The chain is built from TRBV2 and TRBJ1-3; D gene ambiguous. Germline loops: CDR1 SNHLY, CDR2 FYNNEI. Trimming pared 6 bases from V and 0 bases from J, leaving 6 bases between. This CDR3 contains 13 residues.

Note on this clonotype: Being one base from a much bigger clone, this may be a read error. This chain uses TRBV27 with TRBJ2-5, with 7 bases fitting TRBD1. The germline V gene has CDR1 MNHEY and CDR2 SMNVEV (reference sequence). V lost 8 bases to trimming and J lost 5 bases; unmatched junction nucleotides: 5. The CDR3 sequence is 12 residues long. In DNA, the CDR3 is TGTGCCAGCGGAACAGGGGCTGAGACCCAGTACTTC. As protein: CASGTGAETQYF.

With respect to this clonotype: No conserved phenylalanine or tryptophan ends this CDR3, so it is likely a read error. The rearrangement uses TRBV14 and TRBJ2-5, with D hard to call. CDR1 and CDR2 (germline): SGHDN, FVKESK. The CDR3 consists of 16 residues. Trimming took 1 base from V and 1 from J, leaving 13 bases between them. CDR3 loop: CASSQAPGTGQETQYS. The CDR3 DNA follows: TGTGCCAGCAGCCAAGCACCTGGCACCGGCCAAGAGACCCAGTACTCC.